This TCR beta chain comes out of a study of long-term antiretroviral therapy in people with HIV. The CDR3 is 13 amino acids. V shed 7 bases and J shed 14 bases, with 22 bases lying between them. Germline CDR1 is MNHNS and CDR2 is SASEGT. Study-level points and caveats: Clones showing expansion before ART dominated the repertoire at all time points. Relative to control repertoires, HIV repertoires exhibited narrower CDR3 length ranges.

Remarks on this clone: Antigen specificity is unknown.

None of the participants with HIV were treated outside the United States. Every sample had roughly 0.9-10 million cryopreserved PBMC in it before DNA extraction. At the survey level, the v3.0 immunoSEQ assay was run. This table comes from immunoSEQ multiplex PCR, and its TCRdb copy is limited to in-frame clones, with some not included. In the table there are about 35,000 clones, around 79% of which are singletons. The chain has TRBV6-1 and TRBJ2-3, with D possibly TRBD2 on 6 matching bases. This receptor was obtained from a man in his fifties with HIV. Sequenced here: unsorted PBMCs, sampled 3 years after starting antiretroviral therapy. The CDR3 region is CASTGEPAGLGYF. The CDR3 DNA reads as TGTGCCAGCACGGGGGAACCGGCTGGACTGGGGTATTTT.